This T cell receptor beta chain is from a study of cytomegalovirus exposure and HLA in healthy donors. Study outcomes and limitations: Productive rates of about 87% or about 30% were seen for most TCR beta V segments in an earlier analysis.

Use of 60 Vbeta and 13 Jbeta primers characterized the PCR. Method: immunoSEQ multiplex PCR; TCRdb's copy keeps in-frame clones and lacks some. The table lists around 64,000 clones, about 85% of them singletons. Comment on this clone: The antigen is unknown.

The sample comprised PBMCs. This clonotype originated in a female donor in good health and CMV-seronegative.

The CDR3 loop is CASSLPLPTGYSYEQYF. DNA of the CDR3: TGTGCCAGCAGTTTACCCCTCCCAACAGGGTACTCCTACGAGCAGTACTTC. This chain links TRBV28 with TRBJ2-7; D might be TRBD1 (6 bases). V lost 2 bases, J lost 0 bases, and 17 bases lay in between. Germline values: CDR1 MDHEN, CDR2 SYDVKM. The CDR3 spans 17 residues.